The T cell receptor (beta chain) under discussion was sequenced for a study of blood T cell repertoires in COVID-19. Study-level background: Material from acute and convalescent COVID-19 was sourced from the United States, Italy and Spain. Sources were T cells, B-cell-depleted T cells, or PBMCs; the material itself was cDNA or gDNA.

Profiling relied on immunoSEQ multiplex PCR, and the TCRdb table lists in-frame clones only, not all of them. This repertoire shows 85,000 to 95,000 clones, approximately 88% found once; its top ten account for roughly 0.51%. The CDR3 sequence is 14 residues long. Trimming removed 5 bases from V and 5 bases from J, with 16 bases in between. In germline, CDR1 is SNHLY, CDR2 FYNNEI. The material sequenced was peripheral blood. This clonotype originated in a man aged 55 to 70 with acute or convalescent COVID-19. J is TRBJ2-7 and V is TRBV2; TRBD1 is a possible D gene (5 bases). The CDR3 DNA is TGTGCCAGCAGTCCCCAGGGATACGACCACGAGCAGTACTTC. As protein: CASSPQGYDHEQYF. Full variable domain (rest looked up from reference TRBV2 and TRBJ2-7): EPEVTQTPSHQVTQMGQEVILRCVPISNHLYFYWYRQILGQKVEFLVSFYNNEISEKSEIFDDQFSVERPDGSNFTLKIRSTKLEDSAMYFCASSPQGYDHEQYFGPGTRLTVT.